Listed here are 25 T cell receptor beta chains from one sample, sequenced in a study of blood T cell repertoires in COVID-19 (dated by TCRdb to the early 2020s). Receptor amplification or capture employed the immunoSEQ multiplex PCR assay. In TCRdb, the immuneACCESS table is reduced to in-frame sequences with V and J assigned. These tables do not hold every clone; where another copy was compared, an unresolved V gene accounts for under half, and the others remain unexplained. The sample table holds about 32,000 clones, of which about 86% were seen once. The biggest ten clones account for around 5% of the sample. Sequencing used peripheral blood. These receptors were obtained from a woman over 75 with active or convalescent COVID-19.

The count of this clone is one. The V call is TRBV9, the J call TRBJ2-3; possible D gene TRBD1, 5 bases. This CDR3 contains 14 residues. V gave up 4 bases and J gave up 0 bases, with 9 bases separating them. Germline CDR1 is SGDLS and CDR2 is YYNGEE. CDR3 sequence (DNA): TGTGCCAGCAGCCTGACAGCTAGCACAGATACGCAGTATTTT. Residues: CASSLTASTDTQYF.

This sequence joins TRBV5-4 and TRBJ1-2; 9 nucleotides match TRBD1. V shed 5 bases, J shed 8 bases, and the junction held 7 bases outside the gene matches. The germline V gene encodes CDR1 SGHNT and CDR2 YYREEE (reference sequence). The CDR3 length is 13 residues. CDR3 bases: TGTGCCAGCAGTCTCGACAGGGGGATCGGCTACACCTTC. As protein: CASSLDRGIGYTF.

This chain joins TRBV19 and TRBJ1-1; 10 nucleotides align to TRBD1. Per the germline V gene, CDR1 is LNHDA and CDR2 is SQIVND (reference sequence). CDR3 length equals 15 residues. J was trimmed by 4 bases and V by 5 bases; bases with no gene match: 7. The CDR3 DNA follows: TGTGCCAGTAGTTTTTGGGGACAGGGGTTCACTGAAGCTTTCTTT. Encoded protein: CASSFWGQGFTEAFF.

The sample holds one count of this clone. The chain links TRBV10-2 to TRBJ1-1; 7 bases match TRBD1. The V gene end was trimmed by 5 bases and the J gene end by 4 bases; junction bases not matched to a gene: 7. This CDR3 is built from 14 residues. Germline V gives CDR1 WSHSY, CDR2 SAAADI. The CDR3 DNA follows: TGCGCCAGCAGTTGGGGACAGAGGGGCACTGAAGCTTTCTTT. This translates into CASSWGQRGTEAFF.

This clone was counted once. This chain's CDR3 is CASARDRGGLYSNQPQHF. In nucleotides, the CDR3 is TGTGCTAGTGCCCGGGACAGGGGGGGACTCTATAGCAATCAGCCCCAGCATTTT. V and J are TRBV12-5 and TRBJ1-5, with 11 nucleotides matching TRBD1. The length of the CDR3 is 18 residues. Germline-derived CDR1 and CDR2 are LGHNT and FRNRAP. V trimming: 7 bases; J trimming: 0 bases; junction bases outside the gene matches: 11.

This clone appeared a single time. The V gene is TRBV30, the J gene TRBJ2-1; 12 bases map to TRBD2. The CDR3 loop spans 16 amino acids. Germline assignment: CDR1 GTSNPN and CDR2 SVGIG (reference sequence). The V and J ends lost 2 bases and 8 bases, in that order; junction bases with no gene match: 10. CDR3 in amino acids: CAWSSHLAGGPHEQFF. The CDR3 DNA is TGTGCCTGGAGTAGCCACCTAGCGGGGGGGCCTCATGAGCAGTTCTTC. The entire variable domain, with the rest obtained from reference TRBV30 and TRBJ2-1, is as follows: SQTIHQWPATLVQPVGSPLSLECTVEGTSNPNLYWYRQAAGRGLQLLFYSVGIGQISSEVPQNLSASRPQDRQFILSSKKLLLSDSGFYLCAWSSHLAGGPHEQFFGPGTRLTVL.

The rearrangement uses TRBV28 and TRBJ2-1, with TRBD2 identical over 8 bases. The CDR3 runs 16 residues. After removal of 2 bases from V and 6 bases from J, the junction contained 9 bases not matched to a gene. Germline loops: CDR1 MDHEN, CDR2 SYDVKM. In DNA form, the CDR3 reads TGTGCCAGCAGTTTAAGGGTCGGGACTAGGGTCAATGAGCAGTTCTTC. This translates into CASSLRVGTRVNEQFF.

The V call is TRBV29-1, the J call TRBJ2-3; 10 bases line up with TRBD1. After removal of 0 bases from V and 1 base from J, the junction contained 4 bases not matched to a gene. The germline V gene has CDR1 SQVTM and CDR2 ANQGSEA. The CDR3 covers 16 residues. CDR3 in amino acids: CSVEDRTGGGTDTQYF. CDR3 nucleotide sequence: TGCAGCGTTGAAGACAGGACAGGGGGGGGCACAGATACGCAGTATTTT.

The chain is built from TRBV5-1 and TRBJ2-6; D unresolved. Germline V lookup: CDR1 SGHRS, CDR2 YFSETQ. The CDR3 has 18 amino acids. V lost 0 bases, J lost 0 bases, and 13 bases lay in between. The CDR3 coding sequence is TGCGCCAGCAGCTTGGACGGCAGGCCCTCCTCTGGGGCCAACGTCCTGACTTTC. It translates to CASSLDGRPSSGANVLTF.

This clone was picked up a small number of times. The genes are TRBV6-2 or TRBV6-3 and TRBJ1-5; D remains unclear. There are 13 residues in the CDR3. V gave up 4 bases and J gave up 6 bases, with 10 bases separating them. Per germline, CDR1 MNHEY and CDR2 SVGEGT. In DNA, the CDR3 is TGTGCCAGCAGTTCCGATCGGGGTCAGCCCCAGCATTTT. This codes for CASSSDRGQPQHF.

The V gene is TRBV30, the J gene TRBJ2-1, with TRBD2 as a possible D gene (7 bases). This CDR3 is 15 amino acids long. Trimming shortened V by 0 bases and J by 9 bases, and 18 bases separated the two germline ends. Germline values: CDR1 GTSNPN, CDR2 SVGIG (reference sequence). CDR3 residues: CAWSVRRRGAGEQFF. In DNA form, the CDR3 reads TGTGCCTGGAGTGTACGACGACGGGGGGCGGGTGAGCAGTTCTTC.

The chain combines TRBV25-1 with TRBJ2-5, with 7 bases matching TRBD1. Germline CDR1 reads MGHDK; CDR2 reads SYGVNS. The length of the CDR3 is 15 residues. V dropped 6 bases and J dropped 1; count of bases not matched to a gene: 8. The CDR3 coding sequence is TGTGCCAGCAGCCTAGCCGGGACAGTCCAAGAGACCCAGTACTTC. Translating it yields CASSLAGTVQETQYF.

The V and J genes are TRBV7-2 and TRBJ1-1, with D uncertain. The CDR3 length is 14 residues. Between the trimmed V and J ends, which lost 2 bases and 1 base, there was a span of 8 bases. Germline V gives CDR1 SGHTA, CDR2 FQGNSA. CDR3 DNA: TGTGCCAGCAGCTTATCTGGCAGGAACACTGAAGCTTTCTTT. This translates into CASSLSGRNTEAFF.

The rearrangement joins TRBV5-1 to TRBJ2-2, with a tentative D call TRBD2 (5 bases). The CDR3 sequence is 16 residues long. V dropped 6 bases and J dropped 6 bases, with 21 bases sitting between them. Germline V gene data show CDR1 as SGHRS and CDR2 as YFSETQ. The DNA for the CDR3 is TGCGCCAGCACCCAACGTGAGGGCCTATATCCCGGGGAGCTGTTTTTT. Translation: CASTQREGLYPGELFF.

V is TRBV7-8 and J is TRBJ2-7; 10 positions agree with TRBD2. The germline V gene has CDR1 SGHVS and CDR2 FQNEAQ. Trimming took 5 bases from V and 2 from J; bases not matched to a gene: 3. The CDR3 has 14 residues. CDR3 sequence reads: CASSPSGSAYEQYF. The CDR3 DNA is TGTGCCAGCAGCCCTAGCGGGAGTGCCTACGAGCAGTACTTC.

DNA for the CDR3: TGTGCCACCAGTGGATGGGACAGGGGTGGCAATGGCTACACCTTC. It is translated as CATSGWDRGGNGYTF. The chain has TRBV24-1 and TRBJ1-2, with TRBD1 identical over 10 bases. Germline loops: CDR1 KGHDR, CDR2 SFDVKD. CDR3 size: 15 residues. Germline trimming cut 5 bases from V and 6 bases from J; bases unmatched to any gene: 8.

In its sample, this clone was seen once. The chain links TRBV14 to TRBJ1-2; 8 nucleotides align to TRBD1. The CDR3 is 16 residues long. Germline CDR1 is SGHDN and CDR2 is FVKESK. The V and J ends lost 8 bases and 2 bases, in that order; junction bases with no gene match: 13. CDR3 protein: CASGKGTGRPNYGYTF. The CDR3 DNA follows: TGTGCCAGCGGAAAAGGGACAGGTAGACCCAACTATGGCTACACCTTC.

This chain joins TRBV7-2 and TRBJ2-7; no clear D. The germline CDR1 and CDR2 sequences are SGHTA and FQGNSA. V lost 4 bases and J lost 2, with 15 bases in between. This CDR3 has 15 amino acids. The CDR3 DNA reads as TGTGCCAGCAGCTCCGGGTTAAAAGGAACCTACGAGCAGTACTTC. Residues: CASSSGLKGTYEQYF.

The gene calls are TRBV6-5 and TRBJ1-1; D remains ambiguous. Trimming removed 5 bases from V and 7 bases from J, with 17 bases in between. The CDR3 is made up of 14 amino acids. In germline, CDR1 is MNHEY, CDR2 SVGAGI. The CDR3: CASSRIDTMLEAFF. The CDR3 DNA follows: TGTGCCAGCAGTCGAATCGACACCATGCTTGAAGCTTTCTTT.

J is TRBJ1-2 and V is TRBV9, with a tentative D call TRBD1 (6 bases). Between the trimmed V and J ends, which lost 1 base and 5 bases, there was a span of 18 bases. Per the germline V gene, CDR1 is SGDLS and CDR2 is YYNGEE. The CDR3 spans 16 residues. DNA of the CDR3: TGTGCCAGCAGCGTACAGGGGTTGGGCGAGGCTTATGGCTACACCTTC. As protein: CASSVQGLGEAYGYTF. The full variable domain, its missing parts supplied by reference TRBV9 and TRBJ1-2, is DSGVTQTPKHLITATGQRVTLRCSPRSGDLSVYWYQQSLDQGLQFLIQYYNGEERAKGNILERFSAQQFPDLHSELNLSSLELGDSALYFCASSVQGLGEAYGYTFGSGTRLTVV.

V and J are TRBV5-1 and TRBJ1-1; D perhaps matches TRBD1 (5 bases). Between the trimmed V and J ends, which lost 2 bases and 4 bases, there was a span of 9 bases. Germline lookup yields CDR1 SGHRS and CDR2 YFSETQ. This CDR3 comprises 13 residues. The CDR3 DNA reads as TGCGCCAGCAGCTTCCAGGGAGGCACTGAAGCTTTCTTT. Translation gives CASSFQGGTEAFF.

The chain joins TRBV5-1 to TRBJ2-1, with a possible D match to TRBD2 (6 bases). CDR3 length: 16 amino acids. Trimming pared 0 bases from V and 1 base from J, leaving 11 bases between. Germline V gene sequence: CDR1 SGHRS, CDR2 YFSETQ. CDR3 amino acids: CASSLVLALSYNEQFF. The CDR3 nucleotides read TGCGCCAGCAGCTTGGTTCTAGCGCTTTCCTACAATGAGCAGTTCTTC.

CDR3 DNA sequence: TGTGCCAGCAGTGAAAACTACGCAGGGGGCGATGGCTACACCTTC. Amino acids: CASSENYAGGDGYTF. The chain combines TRBV6-1 with TRBJ1-2; 8 bases fit TRBD1. Losses at the gene ends were 2 bases for V and 6 bases for J; bases not matched to a gene: 8. This CDR3 is 15 amino acids long. Germline V lookup: CDR1 MNHNS, CDR2 SASEGT.

The chain couples TRBV6-5 to TRBJ2-1; TRBD1 agrees at 8 bases. This CDR3 spans 15 amino acids. Germline-derived CDR1 and CDR2 are MNHEY and SVGAGI. The V gene end was trimmed by 2 bases and the J gene end by 4 bases; junction bases not matched to a gene: 4. The CDR3 loop is CASSYRTGIYNEQFF. CDR3 sequence (DNA): TGTGCCAGCAGTTACAGGACAGGGATATACAATGAGCAGTTCTTC.

This clone is judged medium-sized. This sequence joins TRBV4-2 and TRBJ2-2; 11 nucleotides match TRBD2. The CDR3 has 17 amino acids. Germline lookup yields CDR1 LGHNA and CDR2 YNFKEQ. V shed 1 base, J shed 4 bases, and the junction held 5 bases outside the gene matches. The CDR3 nucleotides read TGTGCCAGCAGCCAAGTTAGCGGGAGGGTCGGCACCGGGGAGCTGTTTTTT. Encoded protein: CASSQVSGRVGTGELFF.